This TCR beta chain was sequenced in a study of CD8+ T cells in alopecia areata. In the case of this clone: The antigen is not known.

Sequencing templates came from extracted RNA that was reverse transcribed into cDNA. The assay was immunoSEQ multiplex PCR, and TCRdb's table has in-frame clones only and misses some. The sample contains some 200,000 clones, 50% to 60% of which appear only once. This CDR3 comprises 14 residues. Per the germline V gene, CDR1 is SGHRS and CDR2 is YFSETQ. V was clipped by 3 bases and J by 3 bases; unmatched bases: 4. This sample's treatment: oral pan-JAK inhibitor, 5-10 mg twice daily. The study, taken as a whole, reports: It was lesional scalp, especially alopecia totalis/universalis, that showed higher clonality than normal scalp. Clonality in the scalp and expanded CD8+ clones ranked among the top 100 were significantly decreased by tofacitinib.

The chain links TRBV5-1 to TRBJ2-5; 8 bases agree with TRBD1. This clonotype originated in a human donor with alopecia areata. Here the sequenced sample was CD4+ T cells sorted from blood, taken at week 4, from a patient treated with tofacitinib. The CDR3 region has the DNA TGCGCCAGCAGCTCCATGACAGGGGAAGAGACCCAGTACTTC. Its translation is CASSSMTGEETQYF.